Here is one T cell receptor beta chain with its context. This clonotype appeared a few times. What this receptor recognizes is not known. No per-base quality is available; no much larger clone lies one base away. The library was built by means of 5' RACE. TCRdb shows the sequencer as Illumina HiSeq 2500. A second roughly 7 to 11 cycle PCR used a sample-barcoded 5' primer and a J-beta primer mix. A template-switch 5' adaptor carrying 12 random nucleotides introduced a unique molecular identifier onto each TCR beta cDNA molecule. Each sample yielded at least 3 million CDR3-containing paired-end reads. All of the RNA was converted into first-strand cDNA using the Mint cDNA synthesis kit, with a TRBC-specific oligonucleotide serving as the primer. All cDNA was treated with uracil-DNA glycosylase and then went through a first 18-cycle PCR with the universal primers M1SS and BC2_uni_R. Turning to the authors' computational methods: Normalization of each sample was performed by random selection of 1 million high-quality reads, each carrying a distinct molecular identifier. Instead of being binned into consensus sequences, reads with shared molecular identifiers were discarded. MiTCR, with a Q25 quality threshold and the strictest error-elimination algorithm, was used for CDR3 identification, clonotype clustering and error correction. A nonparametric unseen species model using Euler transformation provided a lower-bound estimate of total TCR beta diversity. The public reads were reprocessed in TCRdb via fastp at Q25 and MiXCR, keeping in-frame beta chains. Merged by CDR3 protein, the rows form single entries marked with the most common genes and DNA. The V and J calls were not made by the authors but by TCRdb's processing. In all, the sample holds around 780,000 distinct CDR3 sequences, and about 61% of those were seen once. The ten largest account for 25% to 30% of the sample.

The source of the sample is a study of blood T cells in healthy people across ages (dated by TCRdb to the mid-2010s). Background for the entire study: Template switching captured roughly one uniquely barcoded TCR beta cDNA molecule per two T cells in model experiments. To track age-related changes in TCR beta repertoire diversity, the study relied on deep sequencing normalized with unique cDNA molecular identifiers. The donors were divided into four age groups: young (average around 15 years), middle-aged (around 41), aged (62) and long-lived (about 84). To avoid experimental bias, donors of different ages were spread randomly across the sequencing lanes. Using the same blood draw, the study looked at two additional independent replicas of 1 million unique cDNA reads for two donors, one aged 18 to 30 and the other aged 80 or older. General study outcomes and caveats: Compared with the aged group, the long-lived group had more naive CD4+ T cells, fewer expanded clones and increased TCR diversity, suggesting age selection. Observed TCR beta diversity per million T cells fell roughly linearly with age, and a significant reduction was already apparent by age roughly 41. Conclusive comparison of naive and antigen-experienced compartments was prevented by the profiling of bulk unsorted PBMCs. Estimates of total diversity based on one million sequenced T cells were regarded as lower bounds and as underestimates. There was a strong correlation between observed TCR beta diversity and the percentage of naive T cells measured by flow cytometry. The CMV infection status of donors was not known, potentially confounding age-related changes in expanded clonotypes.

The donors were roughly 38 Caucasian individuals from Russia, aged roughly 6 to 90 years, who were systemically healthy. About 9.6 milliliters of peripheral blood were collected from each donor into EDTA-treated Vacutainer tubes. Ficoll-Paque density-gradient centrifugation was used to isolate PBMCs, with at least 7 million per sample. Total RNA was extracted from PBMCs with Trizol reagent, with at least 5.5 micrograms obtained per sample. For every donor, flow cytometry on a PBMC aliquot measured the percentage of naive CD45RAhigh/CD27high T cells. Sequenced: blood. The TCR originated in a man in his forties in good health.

The nucleotide sequence reads TGTGCCAGCAGTCCAAGGCGAGACAGAGCGCACAATGAGCAGTTCTTC. Translated, it gives CASSPRRDRAHNEQFF. The V and J segments used are TRBV2 and TRBJ2-1; TRBD1 is perhaps the D gene, given 5 matching bases. CDR1 and CDR2 are read off the germline V gene as SNHLY and FYNNEI. Trimming removed 5 bases from V and 5 bases from J, leaving 19 bases between the germline ends. The CDR3 runs 16 amino acids, cysteine and phenylalanine included. CDR3 DNA only is kept here, 48 bases in frame from base 1. With the rest looked up from the reference TRBV2 and TRBJ2-1 genes rather than sequenced, the full variable domain is EPEVTQTPSHQVTQMGQEVILRCVPISNHLYFYWYRQILGQKVEFLVSFYNNEISEKSEIFDDQFSVERPDGSNFTLKIRSTKLEDSAMYFCASSPRRDRAHNEQFFGPGTRLTVL.